The T cell receptor beta chain under discussion was sequenced for a study of identical twins. After removal of 4 bases from V and 7 bases from J, the junction contained 9 bases not matched to a gene. The CDR3 runs to 15 residues. Via MiXCR, TCRdb re-called the 5' RACE reads, giving one row per CDR3 protein. In the table there are about 700,000 distinct CDR3 sequences, 8.5% to 9.5% of which are singletons. A further study also used this sample, focusing on yellow fever vaccine responses in identical twins.

Sequenced input: PBMCs. The TCR originated in a young woman in good health. The gene calls are TRBV12-3 or TRBV12-4 and TRBJ2-1; 8 bases line up with TRBD2. The CDR3 here is CASSWRLAQDNEQFF. In DNA, the CDR3 is TGTGCCAGCAGTTGGCGACTAGCGCAAGATAATGAGCAGTTCTTC.